This T cell receptor beta chain was obtained from a study of blood T cells in healthy people across ages. Broader study findings: Per million T cells, TCR beta diversity dropped roughly linearly as age increased.

For this clonotype: What it binds is unknown.

Then a second PCR, running about 6 to 11 cycles, was carried out with a sample-barcoded 5' primer and a J-beta primer mix. Sequencing yielded, for each sample, at least 3 million paired-end reads carrying CDR3. TCRdb re-called the 5' RACE reads through MiXCR, storing one row per CDR3 protein. The sample contains approximately 1,100,000 distinct CDR3 sequences, more than 35% of which appear only once. This CDR3 spans 13 amino acids. The germline CDR1 and CDR2 sequences are SNHLY and FYNNEI. V lost 4 bases, J lost 13 bases, and 17 bases lay in between. Source material: blood. This receptor was obtained from a woman aged 55-70 years in good health. The chain links TRBV2 to TRBJ2-4; D is tentatively TRBD1 or TRBD2 (5 bases each). The CDR3 loop is CASSGTRGNEQYF. CDR3 sequence (DNA): TGTGCCAGCAGTGGGACTCGGGGCAATGAGCAGTACTTC. The whole variable domain, filled in from reference TRBV2 and TRBJ2-4, reads EPEVTQTPSHQVTQMGQEVILRCVPISNHLYFYWYRQILGQKVEFLVSFYNNEISEKSEIFDDQFSVERPDGSNFTLKIRSTKLEDSAMYFCASSGTRGNEQYFGAGTRLSVL.